Following are 30 T cell receptor beta chains from one sample sequenced in a study of early T cells in non-severe SARS-CoV-2 infection. TCRdb reprocessed the 5' RACE reads with MiXCR, giving one entry per CDR3 protein. The sample has 70,000 to 85,000 distinct CDR3 sequences, roughly an eighth seen once. Source material: whole blood. The source is an adult who was a healthcare worker with PCR-confirmed SARS-CoV-2 infection or an uninfected control (not recorded which).

In its sample, this clonotype is medium-sized. The chain is built from TRBV14 and TRBJ2-5; 8 positions agree with TRBD2. Germline CDR1 reads SGHDN; CDR2 reads FVKESK. V lost 0 bases, J lost 6 bases, and 6 bases stayed unmatched. The CDR3 totals 15 residues. For the CDR3, the DNA is TGTGCCAGCAGCCAAGAAGGGACTAGTATCCAGACCCAGTACTTC. Protein sequence: CASSQEGTSIQTQYF.

This clonotype was observed at least ten times. The V and J genes are TRBV12-3 or TRBV12-4 and TRBJ2-3, with 7 nucleotides matching TRBD2. V lost 5 bases, J lost 4 bases, and 9 bases stayed unmatched. The CDR3 contains 15 residues. CDR3 residues: CASSPSGWGADTQYF. DNA of the CDR3: TGTGCCAGCAGTCCTAGCGGCTGGGGAGCAGATACGCAGTATTTT.

This clonotype appeared many times. The V gene is TRBV11-2, the J gene TRBJ2-1; D is uncertain. CDR3 length equals 15 residues. Germline lookup yields CDR1 SGHAT and CDR2 FQNNGV. Trimming removed 2 bases at V and 6 bases at J, with 14 bases between. This CDR3 is CASSLISESPNEQFF. CDR3 coding DNA: TGTGCCAGCAGCTTAATCAGCGAGAGCCCCAATGAGCAGTTCTTC.

The chain carries TRBV10-3 and TRBJ2-7; no clear D gene. CDR3 length: 15 amino acids. Looked up from germline, CDR1 is ENHRY and CDR2 is SYGVKD. Trimming shortened V by 6 bases and J by 3 bases, and 18 bases separated the two germline ends. CDR3 sequence (DNA): TGTGCCATCAGGGACCCCTCGTCCCGGTTCTACGAGCAGTACTTC. This sequence encodes CAIRDPSSRFYEQYF.

V and J are TRBV18 and TRBJ2-4; 9 positions agree with TRBD2. The J segment lost 5 bases and the V segment lost 3 bases, leaving 11 bases of the junction unmatched. This CDR3 has 17 amino acids. Germline values: CDR1 KGHSH, CDR2 LQKENI. The CDR3 protein is CASSPRLAGTSENIQYF. Written as DNA, the CDR3 is TGTGCCAGCTCACCGAGGCTAGCGGGGACCTCGGAAAACATTCAGTACTTC. Full variable domain (rest looked up from reference TRBV18 and TRBJ2-4): NAGVMQNPRHLVRRRGQEARLRCSPMKGHSHVYWYRQLPEEGLKFMVYLQKENIIDESGMPKERFSAEFPKEGPSILRIQQVVRGDSAAYFCASSPRLAGTSENIQYFGAGTRLSVL.

The chain carries TRBV28 and TRBJ2-1, with 11 bases fitting TRBD2. Germline CDR1 MDHEN, CDR2 SYDVKM. The CDR3 covers 18 residues. V shed 6 bases, J shed 8 bases, and the junction held 18 bases outside the gene matches. The CDR3 region has the DNA TGTGCCAGCAGCTCCCCCGAGGGAGTAGCGGGGGGGCCCGATGAGCAGTTCTTC. This gives the protein CASSSPEGVAGGPDEQFF. Complete variable domain (other parts from reference TRBV28 and TRBJ2-1): DVKVTQSSRYLVKRTGEKVFLECVQDMDHENMFWYRQDPGLGLRLIYFSYDVKMKEKGDIPEGYSVSREKKERFSLILESASTNQTSMYLCASSSPEGVAGGPDEQFFGPGTRLTVL.

The sample holds many counts of this clonotype. The genes are TRBV7-9 and TRBJ1-1; 8 bases agree with TRBD1. The trim removed 3 bases at V and 5 bases at J, leaving 5 bases unmatched. The CDR3 is 14 residues long. From germline, CDR1 is SEHNR and CDR2 FQNEAQ (reference sequence). CDR3 region: CASSLGGQETEAFF. For the CDR3, the DNA is TGTGCCAGCAGCTTGGGGGGACAGGAGACTGAAGCTTTCTTT.

Comments on this clonotype: Given a much more abundant clone one base away, this may be a read error. The CDR3 carries no conserved terminal phenylalanine or tryptophan, so it likely arises from a read error. This rearrangement joins TRBV5-1 to TRBJ2-3; no definite D call. The CDR3 has 15 residues. Trimming pared 2 bases from V and 0 bases from J, leaving 10 bases between. Per the germline V gene, CDR1 is SGHRS and CDR2 is YFSETQ. The CDR3 protein is CASSFLTPSTDTQYS. For the CDR3, the DNA is TGCGCCAGCAGCTTCCTGACACCTAGCACAGATACGCAGTATTCT.

In this sample, this clonotype turned up a few times. This rearrangement joins TRBV2 to TRBJ1-5, with a possible D match to TRBD1 (5 bases). The CDR3 is 15 amino acids. Germline CDR1 and CDR2: SNHLY and FYNNEI. V lost 7 bases to trimming and J lost 3 bases, with 16 bases between them. CDR3 protein: CASTRGAQPNQPQHF. Written as DNA, the CDR3 is TGTGCCAGCACCAGAGGGGCGCAGCCCAATCAGCCCCAGCATTTT.

This clonotype was observed at least ten times. The V gene is TRBV7-8, the J gene TRBJ2-1; D ambiguous. This CDR3 region has 16 residues. V lost 1 base to trimming and J lost 1 base, with 11 bases between them. Germline values: CDR1 SGHVS, CDR2 FQNEAQ. The CDR3 nucleotides are TGTGCCAGCAGCTTAGGGGCTCCCGGGTCCTACAATGAGCAGTTCTTC. Amino acid sequence: CASSLGAPGSYNEQFF.

This clonotype was seen ten or more times. The chain employs TRBV5-1 and TRBJ2-7, with TRBD1 matching over 7 bases. J gave up 2 bases and V 3 bases, and 11 bases lay outside the gene matches. The germline CDR1 and CDR2 sequences are SGHRS and YFSETQ. This CDR3 contains 16 residues. CDR3 residues: CASSWGQRIGPYEQYF. CDR3 DNA sequence: TGCGCCAGCAGCTGGGGACAGAGGATAGGACCCTACGAGCAGTACTTC.

This clonotype occurred many times. The V and J genes are TRBV7-6 and TRBJ2-2, with 10 bases identical to TRBD2. Per germline, CDR1 SGHVS and CDR2 FNYEAQ. The CDR3 loop spans 17 amino acids. J gave up 4 bases and V 4 bases, and 9 bases lay outside the gene matches. Written as DNA, the CDR3 is TGTGCCAGCAGCTCCATTCCCAGCGGGGGGGTCACCGGGGAGCTGTTTTTT. This gives the protein CASSSIPSGGVTGELFF.

Ten or more counts support this clonotype. The V call is TRBV28, the J call TRBJ2-4; TRBD1 agrees at 7 bases. Germline-derived CDR1 and CDR2 are MDHEN and SYDVKM. The V segment lost 3 bases and the J segment 6 bases; nucleotides outside the gene matches: 2. The CDR3 loop spans 13 amino acids. The DNA of the CDR3 is TGTGCCAGCAGTTTGCCAGGGGGAAACATTCAGTACTTC. This translates into CASSLPGGNIQYF.

There are many counts of this clonotype. The chain uses TRBV20-1 and TRBJ2-7; 9 positions match TRBD1. The germline V gene encodes CDR1 DFQATT and CDR2 SNEGSKA (reference sequence). The CDR3 consists of 13 residues. Trimming took 6 bases from V and 2 from J; bases not matched to a gene: 5. DNA of the CDR3: TGCAGTGCCTGGACAGGGGTCACCTACGAGCAGTACTTC. Protein: CSAWTGVTYEQYF.

The sample holds many counts of this clonotype. The gene calls are TRBV20-1 and TRBJ2-1; 14 bases match TRBD2. From germline, CDR1 is DFQATT and CDR2 SNEGSKA (reference sequence). This CDR3 is 14 amino acids long. J was trimmed by 8 bases and V by 6 bases; bases with no gene match: 6. The DNA for the CDR3 is TGCAGTGCCCGACTAGCGGGAGGGGTAGATGAGCAGTTCTTC. Amino acids: CSARLAGGVDEQFF.

V and J are TRBV5-6 and TRBJ1-1; D is ambiguous. Germline loops: CDR1 SGHDT, CDR2 YYEEEE. V lost 2 bases and J lost 0, with 5 bases in between. The CDR3 runs 13 residues. CDR3 region: CASSFSMNTEAFF. The CDR3 DNA reads TGTGCCAGCAGCTTTTCTATGAACACTGAAGCTTTCTTT.

The chain carries TRBV7-9 and TRBJ2-3; no firm D call. The CDR3 is made up of 14 amino acids. V lost 5 bases, J lost 4 bases, and 13 bases lay in between. CDR1 and CDR2 from the germline V gene are SEHNR and FQNEAQ (reference sequence). The CDR3 here is CASSRNAVADTQYF. The DNA of the CDR3 is TGTGCCAGCAGCCGAAACGCGGTCGCAGATACGCAGTATTTT.

The chain has TRBV5-5 and TRBJ2-7; the D gene is possibly TRBD1 (5 bases). Trimming removed 4 bases at V and 6 bases at J, with 14 bases between. The CDR3 contains 13 residues. Germline V gives CDR1 SGHKS, CDR2 YYEKEE (reference sequence). CDR3 in amino acids: CASSTSTALEQYF. CDR3 bases: TGTGCCAGCAGCACCTCGACAGCTCTCGAGCAGTACTTC. The whole variable domain, remainder taken from reference TRBV5-5 and TRBJ2-7, is DAGVTQSPTHLIKTRGQQVTLRCSPISGHKSVSWYQQVLGQGPQFIFQYYEKEERGRGNFPDRFSARQFPNYSSELNVNALLLGDSALYLCASSTSTALEQYFGPGTRLTVT.

This clonotype has at least ten counts. The rearrangement links TRBV25-1 to TRBJ1-3; D is unresolved. This CDR3 spans 16 amino acids. V was shortened by 2 bases and J by 0 bases, with 11 bases between the two germline ends. Germline values: CDR1 MGHDK, CDR2 SYGVNS. This CDR3 reads CASSETRVLSGNTIYF. CDR3 in DNA: TGTGCCAGCAGTGAAACCCGGGTCCTCTCTGGAAACACCATATATTTT.

The chain has TRBV6-5 and TRBJ2-7; 7 bases map to TRBD1. Losses at the gene ends were 0 bases for V and 2 bases for J; bases not matched to a gene: 1. This CDR3 has 14 residues. Looked up from germline, CDR1 is MNHEY and CDR2 is SVGAGI. The CDR3 DNA sequence: TGTGCCAGCAGTTACTCGCAGGGGGCCTACGAGCAGTACTTC. It codes for CASSYSQGAYEQYF.

V is TRBV7-2 and J is TRBJ2-1, with unresolved D. The CDR3 extends over 12 amino acids. V lost 1 base and J lost 3, with 1 base in between. Germline CDR1 and CDR2: SGHTA and FQGNSA. CDR3 coding DNA: TGTGCCAGCAGCTTAGACTACAATGAGCAGTTCTTC. Protein product: CASSLDYNEQFF.

This chain joins TRBV11-3 and TRBJ1-4, with 8 bases fitting TRBD1. Looked up from germline, CDR1 is SGHNT and CDR2 is YENEEA. The CDR3 runs 15 residues. V gave up 4 bases and J gave up 4 bases; unmatched junction bases: 5. The chain's CDR3 is CASSSGQGNNEKLFF. The CDR3 coding sequence is TGTGCCAGCAGCTCCGGACAGGGAAATAATGAAAAACTGTTTTTT.

This clonotype was seen ten or more times. The rearrangement joins TRBV6-1 to TRBJ2-7, with D unclear. The CDR3 loop spans 13 amino acids. Trimming removed 4 bases at V and 2 bases at J, with 9 bases between. In germline, CDR1 is MNHNS, CDR2 SASEGT. The CDR3 DNA is TGTGCCAGCAGTGTGGTTGGGACCTACGAGCAGTACTTC. Protein product: CASSVVGTYEQYF.

Only a few counts were recorded for this clonotype. The chain links TRBV7-3 to TRBJ1-1; weak D call: TRBD1 (6 bases). Trimming took off 3 bases at V and 5 bases at J, with 10 bases between the two ends. Germline V gives CDR1 SGHTA, CDR2 FQGTGA. This CDR3 contains 13 residues. The CDR3 bases are TGTGCCAGCAGCTTGGACAGTGGGACTGAAGCTTTCTTT. Translating gives CASSLDSGTEAFF.

This clonotype was counted between two and nine times. The V and J genes are TRBV7-9 and TRBJ2-3, with 14 bases that match TRBD2. The CDR3 length is 18 residues. V gave up 6 bases and J gave up 7 bases; unmatched junction bases: 15. The germline CDR1 and CDR2 sequences are SEHNR and FQNEAQ (reference sequence). The CDR3 sequence is CASSRLPGTSGRLNTQYF. The CDR3 DNA is TGTGCCAGCAGTCGACTCCCCGGGACTAGCGGGAGATTGAATACGCAGTATTTT.

This clonotype was seen at least ten times. The gene calls are TRBV3-1 and TRBJ1-6; D gene ambiguous. V was cut by 2 bases and J by 9 bases, with 11 bases left in between. This CDR3 has 14 amino acids. The germline V gene encodes CDR1 LGHDT and CDR2 YNNKEL (reference sequence). The CDR3, as DNA: TGTGCCAGCAGCCAAACACCCGATGGTTCACCCCTCCACTTT. Encoded protein: CASSQTPDGSPLHF.

This rearrangement joins TRBV5-1 to TRBJ1-1, with no clear D. Per germline, CDR1 SGHRS and CDR2 YFSETQ. V gave up 2 bases and J gave up 4 bases, with 15 bases separating them. The CDR3 is made up of 15 amino acids. In DNA, the CDR3 is TGCGCCAGCAGCTTTTCCCAGGACCCGATCACTGAAGCTTTCTTT. This translates into CASSFSQDPITEAFF. Looking up the rest from reference TRBV5-1 and TRBJ1-1 gives the full variable domain: KAGVTQTPRYLIKTRGQQVTLSCSPISGHRSVSWYQQTPGQGLQFLFEYFSETQRNKGNFPGRFSGRQFSNSRSEMNVSTLELGDSALYLCASSFSQDPITEAFFGQGTRLTVV.

The J gene is TRBJ2-7, the V gene TRBV29-1, with a weak D call TRBD1 (6 bases). CDR3 size: 13 residues. Germline assignment: CDR1 SQVTM and CDR2 ANQGSEA. V shed 5 bases and J shed 1 base, with 12 bases lying between them. The CDR3 here is CSVSEQGSYEQYF. Here the CDR3 DNA reads TGCAGCGTTTCGGAGCAGGGGTCCTACGAGCAGTACTTC.

There are many counts of this clonotype. The genes are TRBV11-3 and TRBJ2-4, with D maybe TRBD2 (6 bases). The CDR3 spans 12 residues. The germline V and J ends were trimmed by 3 bases and 6 bases, with 6 bases remaining between them. Germline CDR1 and CDR2: SGHNT and YENEEA. The CDR3 here is CASSLGGNIQYF. CDR3 bases: TGTGCCAGCAGCTTGGGGGGAAACATTCAGTACTTC.

CDR3 sequence (DNA): TGTGCCAGCAGCTTTAAACAGGGGTGGTCGCGCACCGGGGAGCTGTTTTTT. Translating gives CASSFKQGWSRTGELFF. This sequence joins TRBV12-3 or TRBV12-4 and TRBJ2-2; 7 bases are a match to TRBD1. This CDR3 is 17 amino acids long. V shed 6 bases and J 4 bases; nucleotides not matched to a gene: 14.